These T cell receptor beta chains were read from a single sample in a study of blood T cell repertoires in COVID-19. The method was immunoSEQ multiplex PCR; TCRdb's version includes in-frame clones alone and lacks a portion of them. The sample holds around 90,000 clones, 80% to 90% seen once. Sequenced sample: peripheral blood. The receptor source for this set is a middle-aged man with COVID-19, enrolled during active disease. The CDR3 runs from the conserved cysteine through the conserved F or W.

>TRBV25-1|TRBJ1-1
CASTPHGGTEAFF
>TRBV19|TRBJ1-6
CASSTVSYNSPLHF
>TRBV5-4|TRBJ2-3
CASSLTRTDTQYF
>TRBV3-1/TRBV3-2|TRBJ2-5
CASSLGGQETQYF
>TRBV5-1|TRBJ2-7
CASTPSSSVYEQYF
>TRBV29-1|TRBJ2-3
CSVASGFADTQYF
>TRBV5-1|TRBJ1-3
CASSPDLYGNTIYF
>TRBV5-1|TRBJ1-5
CASSLDSSNQPQHF
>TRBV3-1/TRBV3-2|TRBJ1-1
CASMRFPGGTEAFF
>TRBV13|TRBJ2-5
CASSSTGFWETQYF
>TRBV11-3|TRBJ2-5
CASSLAGGPGETQYF
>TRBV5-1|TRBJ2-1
CASSGRDSGNEQFF
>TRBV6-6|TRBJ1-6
CASSPDRAPPLHF
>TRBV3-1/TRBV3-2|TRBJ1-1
CASSLGQKSTEAFF
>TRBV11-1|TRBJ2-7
CASSPNRDSYEQYF
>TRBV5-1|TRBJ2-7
CASSRTSGGYEQYF
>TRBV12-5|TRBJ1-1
CASGLTGQGTEAFF
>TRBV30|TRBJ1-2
CAWEPGSGTDNGYTF
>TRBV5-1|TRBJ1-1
CASSSDLGAEAFF
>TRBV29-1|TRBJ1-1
CSSWRGRGNTEAFF
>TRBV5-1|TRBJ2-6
CASSLVRDRVNSGANVLTF
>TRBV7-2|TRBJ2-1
CASSFGGNNNEQFF
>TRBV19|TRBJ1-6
CASSPNRAPNSPLHF
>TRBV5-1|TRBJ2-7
CARVPIGTGPYEQYF
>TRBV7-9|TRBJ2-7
CASSHGQGYEQYF
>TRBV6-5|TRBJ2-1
CASSSLGYNEQFF
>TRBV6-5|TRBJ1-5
CASNREGQNNQPQHF
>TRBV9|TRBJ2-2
CASSVYQDANTGELFF
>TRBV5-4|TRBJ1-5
CASSLQGAGANQPQHF
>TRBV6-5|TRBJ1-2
CASREAGRGGYTF
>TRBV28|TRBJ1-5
CASSLRETQPQHF
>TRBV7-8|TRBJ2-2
CASSVSGTSGVTGELFF
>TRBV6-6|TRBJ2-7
CASSYGVRQGYEQYF
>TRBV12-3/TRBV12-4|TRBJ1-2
CASSTPPGYGYTF
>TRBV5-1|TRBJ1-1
CASSAQGAWTEAFF
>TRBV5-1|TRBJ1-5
CASSPGQPNQPQHF
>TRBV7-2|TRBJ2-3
CASLRGTLISTDTQYF
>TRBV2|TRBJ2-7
CASTPDSYEQYF
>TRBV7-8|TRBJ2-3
CASSLRGTGQGTDTQYF
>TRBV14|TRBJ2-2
CASSQDRGRGELFF
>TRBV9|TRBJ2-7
CASSPGVSYEQYF
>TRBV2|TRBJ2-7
CASRRSGTGTYEQYF
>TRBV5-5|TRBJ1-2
CASSPSYYGYTF
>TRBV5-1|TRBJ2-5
CASSSGGATETQYF
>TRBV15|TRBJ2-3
CATSRTGQGKGTQYF
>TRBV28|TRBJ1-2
CASTLSRDRVKGYTF
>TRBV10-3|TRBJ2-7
CAIRDPGQGSEQYF
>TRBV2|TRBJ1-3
CASKGRTGGIGNTIYF
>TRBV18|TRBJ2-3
CASSPRTTDTQYF
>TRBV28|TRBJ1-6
CASCLPGSSPLHF
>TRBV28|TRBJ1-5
CASSPRGYSNQPQHF
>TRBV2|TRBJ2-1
CASSEYASSYNEQFF
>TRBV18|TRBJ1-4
CASSPRTGEGEKLFF
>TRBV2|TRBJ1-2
CASMGRGAYYGYTF
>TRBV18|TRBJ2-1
CASSSTGEQFF